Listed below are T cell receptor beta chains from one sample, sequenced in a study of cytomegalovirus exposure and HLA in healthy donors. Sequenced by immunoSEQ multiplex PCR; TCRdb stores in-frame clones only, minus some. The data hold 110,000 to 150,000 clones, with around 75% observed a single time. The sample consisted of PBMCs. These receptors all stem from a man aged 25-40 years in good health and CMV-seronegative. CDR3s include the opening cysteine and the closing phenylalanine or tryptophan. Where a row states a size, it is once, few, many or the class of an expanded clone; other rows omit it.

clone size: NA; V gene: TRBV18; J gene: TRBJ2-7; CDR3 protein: CASSPPGLAGGTSYEQYF
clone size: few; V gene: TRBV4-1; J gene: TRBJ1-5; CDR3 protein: CASSQLDMVAHQPQHF
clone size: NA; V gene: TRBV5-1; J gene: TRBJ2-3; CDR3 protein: CASRSGYTDTQYF
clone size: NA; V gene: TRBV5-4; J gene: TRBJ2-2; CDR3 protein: CASSSRTGANTGELFF
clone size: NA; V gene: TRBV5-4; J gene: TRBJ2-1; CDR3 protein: CASSLAKWPQEQFF
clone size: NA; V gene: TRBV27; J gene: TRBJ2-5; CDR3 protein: CASSPNGEETQYF
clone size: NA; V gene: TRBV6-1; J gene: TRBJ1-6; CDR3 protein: CASNRGSSPLHF
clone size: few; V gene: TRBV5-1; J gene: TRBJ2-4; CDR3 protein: CASSLAPGPGNIQYF
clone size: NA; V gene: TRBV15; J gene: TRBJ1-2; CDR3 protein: CATSTPGQPVLTF
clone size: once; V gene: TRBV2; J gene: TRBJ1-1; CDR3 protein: CASSIQGLNTEAFF
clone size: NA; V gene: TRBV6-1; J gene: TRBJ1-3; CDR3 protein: CASSEGVSSGNTIYF
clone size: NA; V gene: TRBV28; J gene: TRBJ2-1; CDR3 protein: CASRRDRVGYNEQFF
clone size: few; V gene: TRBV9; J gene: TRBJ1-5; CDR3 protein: CASSVSNTTGPSNQPQHF
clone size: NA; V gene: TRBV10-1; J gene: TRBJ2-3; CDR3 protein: CASSETSGIGDTQYF
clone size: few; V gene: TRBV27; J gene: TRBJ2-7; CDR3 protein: CASSLSSSGYSEQYF
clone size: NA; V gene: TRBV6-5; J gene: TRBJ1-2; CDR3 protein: CASSVGHNYGYTF
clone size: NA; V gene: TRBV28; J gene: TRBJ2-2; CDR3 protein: CASSLFLAGGLAGELFF
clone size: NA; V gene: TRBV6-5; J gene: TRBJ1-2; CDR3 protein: CASRYGGQGYGYTF
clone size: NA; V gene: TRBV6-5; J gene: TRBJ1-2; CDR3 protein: CASSYQSRGPSYGYTF
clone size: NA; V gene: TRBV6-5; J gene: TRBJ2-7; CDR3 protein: CASSKGLPLSPEQYF
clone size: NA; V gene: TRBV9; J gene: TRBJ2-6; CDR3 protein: CASSVATSGSAGANGLTF
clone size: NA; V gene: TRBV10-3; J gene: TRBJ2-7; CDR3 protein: CAISDSEGLAGTYEQYF
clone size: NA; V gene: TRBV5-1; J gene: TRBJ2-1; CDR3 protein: CASSLSGTPTYNEQFF
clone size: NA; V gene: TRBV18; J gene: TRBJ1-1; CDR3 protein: CASSPLGQALTEAFF
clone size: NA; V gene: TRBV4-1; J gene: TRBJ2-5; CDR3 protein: CASSPWDSQETQYF
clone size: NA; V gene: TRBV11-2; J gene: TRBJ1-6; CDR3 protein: CASSLRRGSYNSPLHF
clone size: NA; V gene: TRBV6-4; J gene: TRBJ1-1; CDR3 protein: CASSDSSGGYTEAFF